Following are 19 T cell receptor beta chains from one sample sequenced in a study of cytomegalovirus exposure and HLA in healthy donors. The PCR made use of 60 Vbeta and 13 Jbeta primers. The method was immunoSEQ multiplex PCR; TCRdb's version includes in-frame clones alone and lacks a portion of them. Found here are 150,000 to 250,000 clones, approximately 78% of them singletons; the top ten hold approximately 6.5%. Sequencing was done on a sample of PBMCs. The receptors originated from a woman in her fifties or sixties in good health and CMV-seropositive.

The chain employs TRBV5-1 and TRBJ2-2, with D maybe TRBD2 (6 bases). The CDR3 is made up of 15 amino acids. V was clipped by 1 base and J by 6 bases, with 13 bases between them. CDR1 SGHRS and CDR2 YFSETQ come from the germline V gene. The CDR3 sequence: CASSLLGGVPGELFF. The CDR3 DNA is TGCGCCAGCAGCTTGCTGGGCGGGGTCCCCGGGGAGCTGTTTTTT.

J is TRBJ1-5 and V is TRBV11-2; TRBD1 agrees at 12 bases. The germline V gene has CDR1 SGHAT and CDR2 FQNNGV. This CDR3 region has 15 residues. The ends lost 1 base at V and 6 bases at J; junction bases unmatched: 1. The CDR3 DNA reads as TGTGCCAGCAGCTTAGGGGGACAGGGGGCTCAGCCCCAGCATTTT. Its protein product is CASSLGGQGAQPQHF.

A single count supports this clone. The chain combines TRBV11-2 with TRBJ2-1; the D gene is possibly TRBD2 (5 bases). V lost 0 bases to trimming and J lost 6 bases, with 15 bases between them. The CDR3 is made up of 16 amino acids. Germline CDR1 SGHAT, CDR2 FQNNGV. As DNA, the CDR3 is TGTGCCAGCAGCTTAGATCCCCCTAGCAACGGCAATGAGCAGTTCTTC. It translates to CASSLDPPSNGNEQFF. Variable domain in full (rest from reference TRBV11-2 and TRBJ2-1): EAGVAQSPRYKIIEKRQSVAFWCNPISGHATLYWYQQILGQGPKLLIQFQNNGVVDDSQLPKDRFSAERLKGVDSTLKIQPAKLEDSAVYLCASSLDPPSNGNEQFFGPGTRLTVL.

The genes are TRBV5-1 and TRBJ2-2; 9 bases fit TRBD1. V shed 0 bases, J shed 7 bases, and the junction held 4 bases outside the gene matches. The CDR3 length is 15 residues. Germline-derived CDR1 and CDR2 are SGHRS and YFSETQ. This CDR3 is CASSLGDRGIGELFF. CDR3 DNA sequence: TGCGCCAGCAGCTTGGGAGACAGGGGGATCGGGGAGCTGTTTTTT.

The chain combines TRBV13 with TRBJ2-5; D is possibly TRBD2 (6 bases). Looked up from germline, CDR1 is PRHDT and CDR2 is FYEKMQ (reference sequence). CDR3 length: 16 residues. Trimming took off 5 bases at V and 5 bases at J, with 21 bases between the two ends. The CDR3 protein is CASSLAGGAVEETQYF. The CDR3 region has the DNA TGTGCCAGCAGCCTTGCGGGCGGGGCGGTGGAGGAGACCCAGTACTTC.

The chain carries TRBV2 and TRBJ2-3, with 10 bases identical to TRBD2. The CDR3 is 15 residues long. The ends lost 5 bases at V and 4 bases at J; junction bases unmatched: 6. Germline V gene sequence: CDR1 SNHLY, CDR2 FYNNEI. CDR3 region: CASSTTSGYSDTQYF. CDR3 DNA sequence: TGTGCCAGCAGTACGACTAGCGGGTATTCAGATACGCAGTATTTT.

This chain connects TRBV28 to TRBJ1-1; TRBD1 is a possible D gene (5 bases). The CDR3 covers 16 residues. Germline CDR1 is MDHEN and CDR2 is SYDVKM. The V end was cut by 2 bases, the J end by 5 bases, with 18 bases between. CDR3 sequence (DNA): TGTGCCAGCAGTTTAGTTGGGGCCCACCGGAGTACTGAAGCTTTCTTT. Protein product: CASSLVGAHRSTEAFF. Using reference TRBV28 and TRBJ1-1 for the parts outside the CDR3, the full variable domain is DVKVTQSSRYLVKRTGEKVFLECVQDMDHENMFWYRQDPGLGLRLIYFSYDVKMKEKGDIPEGYSVSREKKERFSLILESASTNQTSMYLCASSLVGAHRSTEAFFGQGTRLTVV.

This clone showed up just once. The chain has TRBV28 and TRBJ2-5, with D perhaps TRBD1 (6 bases). Germline loops: CDR1 MDHEN, CDR2 SYDVKM. V shed 3 bases and J shed 1 base, with 9 bases lying between them. The CDR3 covers 14 residues. CDR3 loop: CASSLAGVQETQYF. CDR3 sequence (DNA): TGTGCCAGCAGTTTGGCAGGGGTCCAAGAGACCCAGTACTTC.

This clone was seen only a few times. The chain employs TRBV4-3 and TRBJ1-4; D remains unclear. Germline V gene data show CDR1 as LGHNA and CDR2 as YSLEER. This CDR3 region has 13 residues. V was clipped by 0 bases and J by 6 bases, with 5 bases between them. The CDR3 bases are TGCGCCAGCAGCCAAGAGTCAGATGAAAAACTGTTTTTT. Amino acid sequence: CASSQESDEKLFF.

This clone has just one count. The chain uses TRBV18 and TRBJ2-7, with 7 bases lining up with TRBD2. V was clipped by 3 bases and J by 6 bases; unmatched bases: 5. The CDR3 extends over 13 amino acids. The germline V gene has CDR1 KGHSH and CDR2 LQKENI. CDR3 coding DNA: TGTGCCAGCTCACCCAGGGAGGGAGGCGAGCAGTACTTC. Translation: CASSPREGGEQYF.

CDR3 protein: CASSEYPQGGTLHF. For the CDR3, the DNA is TGTGCCAGCAGTGAATATCCCCAGGGAGGCACCCTCCACTTT. V and J are TRBV6-1 and TRBJ1-6, with a possible D match to TRBD1 (5 bases). The V end was cut by 2 bases, the J end by 14 bases, with 16 bases between. Looked up from germline, CDR1 is MNHNS and CDR2 is SASEGT. The CDR3 is made up of 14 amino acids.

This clone was observed a few times. The gene calls are TRBV6-5 and TRBJ1-1; 9 bases are a match to TRBD1. CDR1 is MNHEY, CDR2 SVGAGI, per germline. V dropped 0 bases and J dropped 5; count of bases not matched to a gene: 4. The CDR3 sequence is 15 residues long. The CDR3 reads CASSYSTGGGTEAFF. CDR3 nucleotides: TGTGCCAGCAGTTACTCGACAGGGGGAGGGACTGAAGCTTTCTTT.

The V and J genes are TRBV7-9 and TRBJ2-5; TRBD2 is a possible D gene (5 bases). The CDR3 covers 15 residues. V was trimmed by 1 base and J by 0 bases, leaving 9 bases between them. Germline V gives CDR1 SEHNR, CDR2 FQNEAQ (reference sequence). Here the CDR3 DNA reads TGTGCCAGCAGCTTAGGGTCCGGGAACCAAGAGACCCAGTACTTC. Encoded protein: CASSLGSGNQETQYF. Using reference TRBV7-9 and TRBJ2-5 for the parts outside the CDR3, the full variable domain is DTGVSQNPRHKITKRGQNVTFRCDPISEHNRLYWYRQTLGQGPEFLTYFQNEAQLEKSRLLSDRFSAERPKGSFSTLEIQRTEQGDSAMYLCASSLGSGNQETQYFGPGTRLLVL.

CDR3 sequence reads: CAWTGQGYGYTF. CDR3 nucleotides: TGTGCCTGGACGGGACAGGGCTATGGCTACACCTTC. The chain uses TRBV30 and TRBJ1-2; 9 nucleotides align to TRBD1. The CDR3 is 12 amino acids. Germline CDR1 GTSNPN, CDR2 SVGIG (reference sequence). With V trimmed by 4 bases and J by 4 bases, 1 base remained unmatched. Based on the CDR3 plus reference TRBV30 and TRBJ1-2, the full variable domain is SQTIHQWPATLVQPVGSPLSLECTVEGTSNPNLYWYRQAAGRGLQLLFYSVGIGQISSEVPQNLSASRPQDRQFILSSKKLLLSDSGFYLCAWTGQGYGYTFGSGTRLTVV.

The rearrangement joins TRBV7-2 to TRBJ1-6; TRBD1 agrees at 12 bases. The V gene's germline CDR1 is SGHTA and CDR2 FQGNSA. The V gene end was trimmed by 5 bases and the J gene end by 8 bases; junction bases not matched to a gene: 4. CDR3 length equals 15 residues. The CDR3 loop reads CASSLGTGGHSPLHF. CDR3 nucleotides: TGTGCCAGCAGCCTCGGGACAGGGGGCCATTCACCCCTCCACTTT.

This clone appeared once. The genes are TRBV5-6 and TRBJ2-2; D perhaps matches TRBD1 (5 bases). The germline CDR1 and CDR2 sequences are SGHDT and YYEEEE. The CDR3 loop spans 11 amino acids. The V gene lost 7 bases and the J gene lost 6 bases, with 7 bases spanning the gap. The CDR3 is CASWGPGELFF. CDR3 in DNA: TGTGCCAGCTGGGGCCCCGGGGAGCTGTTTTTT.

The genes are TRBV21-1 and TRBJ2-3; the table assigns TRBD2, which was not confirmed against the DNA. TRBV21-1 is classified as a pseudogene. CDR3 size: 20 residues. This chain's CDR3 is CASSKLPGGRERRFTDTQYF. The CDR3 DNA reads as TGTGCCAGCAGCAAATTACCAGGTGGGAGGGAGAGGAGATTCACAGATACGCAGTATTTT.

As DNA, the CDR3 is TGTGCCAGCAGCCGGTCGTACAATGAGCAGTTCTTC. The encoded protein is CASSRSYNEQFF. This chain uses TRBV5-4 with TRBJ2-1, with D unresolved. CDR3 length: 12 residues. V lost 4 bases and J lost 4, with 6 bases in between. Germline CDR1 and CDR2: SGHNT and YYREEE (reference sequence).

This chain joins TRBV2 and TRBJ2-2, with 7 bases lining up with TRBD2. CDR3 length equals 16 residues. The germline V gene encodes CDR1 SNHLY and CDR2 FYNNEI. V lost 2 bases, J lost 6 bases, and 9 bases stayed unmatched. CDR3 sequence (DNA): TGTGCCAGCAGTGAAACGGGCGGGAGAGTGTCCGGGGAGCTGTTTTTT. Encoded protein: CASSETGGRVSGELFF.